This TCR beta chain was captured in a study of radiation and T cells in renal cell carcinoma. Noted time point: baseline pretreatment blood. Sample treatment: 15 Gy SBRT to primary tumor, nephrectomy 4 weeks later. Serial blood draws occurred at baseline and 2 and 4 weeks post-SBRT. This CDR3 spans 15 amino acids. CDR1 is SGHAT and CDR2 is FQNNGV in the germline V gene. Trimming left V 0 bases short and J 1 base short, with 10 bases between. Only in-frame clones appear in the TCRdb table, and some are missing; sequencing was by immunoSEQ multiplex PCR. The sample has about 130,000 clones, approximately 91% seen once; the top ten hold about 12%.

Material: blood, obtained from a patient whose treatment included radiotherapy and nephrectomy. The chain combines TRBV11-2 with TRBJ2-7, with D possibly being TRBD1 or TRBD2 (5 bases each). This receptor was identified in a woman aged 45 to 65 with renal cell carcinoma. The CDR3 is CASSLDMGVSYEQYF. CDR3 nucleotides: TGTGCCAGCAGCTTAGATATGGGGGTTTCCTACGAGCAGTACTTC. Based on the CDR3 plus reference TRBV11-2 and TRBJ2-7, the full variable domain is EAGVAQSPRYKIIEKRQSVAFWCNPISGHATLYWYQQILGQGPKLLIQFQNNGVVDDSQLPKDRFSAERLKGVDSTLKIQPAKLEDSAVYLCASSLDMGVSYEQYFGPGTRLTVT.